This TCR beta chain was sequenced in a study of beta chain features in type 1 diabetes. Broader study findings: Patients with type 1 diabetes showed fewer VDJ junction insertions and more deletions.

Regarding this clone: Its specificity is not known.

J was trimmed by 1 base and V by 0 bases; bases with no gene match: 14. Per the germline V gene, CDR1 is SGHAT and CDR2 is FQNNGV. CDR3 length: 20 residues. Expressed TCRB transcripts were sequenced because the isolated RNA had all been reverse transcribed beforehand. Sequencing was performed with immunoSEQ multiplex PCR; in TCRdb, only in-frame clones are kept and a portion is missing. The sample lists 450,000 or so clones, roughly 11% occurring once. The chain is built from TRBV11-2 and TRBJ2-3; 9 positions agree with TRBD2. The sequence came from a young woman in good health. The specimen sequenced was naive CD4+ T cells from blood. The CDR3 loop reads CASSLDLRGGRGWGTDTQYF. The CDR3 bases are TGTGCCAGCAGCTTAGATCTGCGGGGGGGCCGTGGTTGGGGCACAGATACGCAGTATTTT.